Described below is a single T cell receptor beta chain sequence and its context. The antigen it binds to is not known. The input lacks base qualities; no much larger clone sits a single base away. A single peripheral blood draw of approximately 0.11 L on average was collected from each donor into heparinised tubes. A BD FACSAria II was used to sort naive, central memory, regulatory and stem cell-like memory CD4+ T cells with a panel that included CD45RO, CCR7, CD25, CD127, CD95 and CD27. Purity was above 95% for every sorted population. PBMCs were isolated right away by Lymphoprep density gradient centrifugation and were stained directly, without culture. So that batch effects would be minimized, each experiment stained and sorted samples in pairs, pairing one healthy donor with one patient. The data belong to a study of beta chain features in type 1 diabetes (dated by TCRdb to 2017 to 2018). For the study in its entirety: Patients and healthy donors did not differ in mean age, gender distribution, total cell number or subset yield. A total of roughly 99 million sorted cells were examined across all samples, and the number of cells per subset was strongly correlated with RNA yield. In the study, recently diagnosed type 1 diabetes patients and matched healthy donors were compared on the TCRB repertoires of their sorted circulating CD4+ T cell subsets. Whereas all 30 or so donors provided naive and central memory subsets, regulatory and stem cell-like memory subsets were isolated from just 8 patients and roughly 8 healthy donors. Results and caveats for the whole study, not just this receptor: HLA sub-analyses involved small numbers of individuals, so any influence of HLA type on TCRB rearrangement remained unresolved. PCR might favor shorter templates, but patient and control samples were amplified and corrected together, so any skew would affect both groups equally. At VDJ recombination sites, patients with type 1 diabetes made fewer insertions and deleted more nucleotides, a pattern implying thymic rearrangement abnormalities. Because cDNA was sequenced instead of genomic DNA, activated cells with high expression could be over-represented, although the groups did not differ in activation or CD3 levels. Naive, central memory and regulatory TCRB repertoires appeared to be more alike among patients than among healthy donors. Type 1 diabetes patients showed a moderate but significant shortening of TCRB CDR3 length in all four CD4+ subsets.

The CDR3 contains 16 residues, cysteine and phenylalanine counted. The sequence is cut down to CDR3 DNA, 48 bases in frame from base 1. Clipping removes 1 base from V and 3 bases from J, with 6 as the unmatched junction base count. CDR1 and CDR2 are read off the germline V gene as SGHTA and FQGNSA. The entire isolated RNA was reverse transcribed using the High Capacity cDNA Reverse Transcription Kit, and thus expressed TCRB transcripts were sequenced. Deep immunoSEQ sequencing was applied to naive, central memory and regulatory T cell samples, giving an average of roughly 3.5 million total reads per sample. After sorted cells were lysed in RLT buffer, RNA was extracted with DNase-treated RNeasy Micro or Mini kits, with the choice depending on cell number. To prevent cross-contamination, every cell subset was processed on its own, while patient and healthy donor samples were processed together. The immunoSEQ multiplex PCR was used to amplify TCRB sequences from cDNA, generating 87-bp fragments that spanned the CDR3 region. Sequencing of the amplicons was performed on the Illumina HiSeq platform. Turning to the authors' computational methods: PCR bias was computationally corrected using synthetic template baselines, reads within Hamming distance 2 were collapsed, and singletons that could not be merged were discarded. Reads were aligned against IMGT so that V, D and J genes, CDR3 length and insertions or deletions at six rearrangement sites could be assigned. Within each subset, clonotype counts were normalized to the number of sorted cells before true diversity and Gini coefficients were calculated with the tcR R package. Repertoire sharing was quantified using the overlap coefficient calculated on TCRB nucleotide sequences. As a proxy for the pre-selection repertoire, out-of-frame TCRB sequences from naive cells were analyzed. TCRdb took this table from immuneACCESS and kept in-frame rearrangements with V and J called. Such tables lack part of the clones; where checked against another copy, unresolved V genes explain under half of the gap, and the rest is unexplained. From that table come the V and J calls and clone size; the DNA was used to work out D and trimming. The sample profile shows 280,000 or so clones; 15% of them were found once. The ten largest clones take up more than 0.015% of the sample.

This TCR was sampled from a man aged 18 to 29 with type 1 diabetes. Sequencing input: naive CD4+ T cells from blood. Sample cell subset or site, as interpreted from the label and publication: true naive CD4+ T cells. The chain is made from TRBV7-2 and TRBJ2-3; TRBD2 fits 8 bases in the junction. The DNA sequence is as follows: TGTGCCAGCAGCTTAGTGGCGGGGGGCCGGACAGATACGCAGTATTTT. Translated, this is CASSLVAGGRTDTQYF.